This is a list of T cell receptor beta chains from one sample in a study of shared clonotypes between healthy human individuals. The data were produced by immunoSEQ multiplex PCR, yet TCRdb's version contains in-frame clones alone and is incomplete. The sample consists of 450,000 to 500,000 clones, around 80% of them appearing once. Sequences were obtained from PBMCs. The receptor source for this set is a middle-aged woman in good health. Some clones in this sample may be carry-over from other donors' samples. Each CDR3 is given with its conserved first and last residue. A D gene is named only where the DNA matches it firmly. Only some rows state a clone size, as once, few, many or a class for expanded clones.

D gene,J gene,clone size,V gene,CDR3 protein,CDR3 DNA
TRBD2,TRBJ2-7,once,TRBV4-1,CASSALPPGLAGGDEQYF,TGCGCCAGCAGCGCCCTCCCGCCCGGACTAGCGGGAGGGGACGAGCAGTACTTC
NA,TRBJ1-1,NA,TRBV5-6,CASSFTGQGTEAFF,TGTGCCAGCAGCTTCACGGGGCAAGGAACTGAAGCTTTCTTT
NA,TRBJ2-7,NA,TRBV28,CASSSSSAQEAYEQYF,TGTGCCAGCAGTTCAAGTAGCGCCCAAGAGGCCTACGAGCAGTACTTC
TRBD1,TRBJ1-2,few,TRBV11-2,CASSPTGTVEYGYTF,TGTGCCAGCAGCCCAACCGGGACAGTGGAGTATGGCTACACCTTC
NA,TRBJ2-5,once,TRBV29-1,CSVEGTPRETQYF,TGCAGCGTGGAGGGGACACCTCGGGAGACCCAGTACTTC
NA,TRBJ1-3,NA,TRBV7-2,CASSSPAEGGNTIYF,TGTGCCAGCAGCTCCCCCGCGGAGGGGGGAAACACCATATATTTT
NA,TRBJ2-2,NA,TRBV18,CASSPLTSTGELFF,TGTGCCAGCTCACCTCTGACGAGCACCGGGGAGCTGTTTTTT
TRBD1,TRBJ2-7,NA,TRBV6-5,CASKKDRTYEQYF,TGTGCCAGCAAGAAGGACAGGACTTACGAGCAGTACTTC
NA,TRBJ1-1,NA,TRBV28,CAIKNRALNTEAFF,TGTGCCATCAAAAACAGGGCTTTGAACACTGAAGCTTTCTTT
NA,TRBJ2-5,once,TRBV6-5,CASSYSNQGETQYF,TGTGCCAGCAGTTACTCGAACCAGGGAGAGACCCAGTACTTC
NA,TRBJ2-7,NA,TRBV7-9,CASSLFGKSYEQYF,TGTGCCAGCAGCTTATTTGGCAAATCCTACGAGCAGTACTTC
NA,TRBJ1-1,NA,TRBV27,CASSRRGRMNTEAFF,TGTGCCAGCAGCCGGCGGGGACGGATGAACACTGAAGCTTTCTTT
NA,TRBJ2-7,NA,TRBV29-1,CSVGRTETYEQYF,TGCAGCGTTGGGAGGACAGAGACCTACGAGCAGTACTTC
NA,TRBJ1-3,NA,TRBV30,CAWSRGGGGGNTIYF,TGTGCCTGGAGCAGAGGGGGAGGCGGGGGAAACACCATATATTTT
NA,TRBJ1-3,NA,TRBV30,CAWSVLWSRQGSGNTIYF,TGTGCCTGGAGTGTACTGTGGAGTAGGCAGGGCTCTGGAAACACCATATATTTT
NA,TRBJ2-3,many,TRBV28,CASSLRDLGTDTQYF,TGTGCCAGCAGTTTGAGGGATTTGGGGACAGATACGCAGTATTTT
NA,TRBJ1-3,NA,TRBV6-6,CASRPGSLSGNTIYF,TGTGCCAGCAGACCCGGGAGCCTCTCTGGAAACACCATATATTTT
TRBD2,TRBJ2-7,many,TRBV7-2,CASSSGLAGEQYF,TGTGCCAGCAGCTCCGGACTAGCGGGGGAGCAGTACTTC
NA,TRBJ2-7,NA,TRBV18,CASSLSGASDEQYF,TGTGCCAGCTCACTATCAGGGGCGTCGGACGAGCAGTACTTC
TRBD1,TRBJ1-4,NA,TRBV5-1,CASSFGTGATNEKLFF,TGCGCCAGCAGCTTCGGGACAGGGGCAACTAATGAAAAACTGTTTTTT
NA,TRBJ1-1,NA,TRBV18,CASSPQGSPLNTEAFF,TGTGCCAGCTCACCACAGGGATCCCCCCTGAACACTGAAGCTTTCTTT
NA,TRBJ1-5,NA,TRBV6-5,CASSYSGGFQPQHF,TGTGCCAGCAGTTACTCGGGGGGTTTTCAGCCCCAGCATTTT